This T cell receptor beta chain was sequenced during a study of cytomegalovirus exposure and HLA in healthy donors. Looking at the study overall: The same platform as the 500 to 700 first-cohort repertoires was used for the 95 to 150 validation repertoires, a later analysis reported.

The data were produced by immunoSEQ multiplex PCR, yet TCRdb's version contains in-frame clones alone and is incomplete. This table holds around 160,000 clones, 84% found once. Findings of the study overall: Most TCR sequences were seen very rarely across donors, but some public TCRs occurred in many. The study recorded over 150 TCR beta chains that were cytomegalovirus-associated.

With regard to this clone: Its antigen is as yet unknown.

The germline CDR1 and CDR2 sequences are SGHNT and YYREEE (reference sequence). With 0 bases removed from V and 7 bases from J, the gap between germline ends came to 15 bases. There are 15 residues in the CDR3. The validation cohort, a group of 130 or so subjects, included the donors and was separate from the roughly 720-subject first cohort. The chain has TRBV5-4 and TRBJ2-3; D perhaps matches TRBD1 (6 bases). Sample: PBMCs. The clonotype was recovered from a man in his thirties or forties in good health and CMV-seropositive. The CDR3 spells CASSLGRGLGNTQYF. The CDR3 DNA sequence: TGTGCCAGCAGCTTGGGCAGGGGATTGGGAAATACGCAGTATTTT.